This T cell receptor beta chain came from a study of T cells in Graves' hyperthyroidism and ophthalmopathy. TCR beta CDR3 regions were amplified from RNA. When the TCR CDR3 underwent first-round RT-PCR, the HTBI primer set was used. TCRdb processed the multiplex PCR reads anew with MiXCR; each CDR3 protein has one entry. The sample has 500,000 to 600,000 distinct CDR3 sequences, 20% seen once. Germline lookup yields CDR1 SEHNR and CDR2 FQNEAQ (reference sequence). The length of the CDR3 is 15 residues. V lost 4 bases, J lost 10 bases, and 17 bases lay in between. The sequence was obtained from a man in his forties with Graves' ophthalmopathy. The sample taken for sequencing was blood. The V call is TRBV7-9, the J call TRBJ1-6; tentatively, D is TRBD1 (5 bases). In DNA form, the CDR3 reads TGTGCCAGCAGCTCATCCAGCCAGGGAGGCTCACCCCTCCACTTT. Protein: CASSSSSQGGSPLHF. Full variable domain (remainder filled in from reference TRBV7-9 and TRBJ1-6): DTGVSQNPRHKITKRGQNVTFRCDPISEHNRLYWYRQTLGQGPEFLTYFQNEAQLEKSRLLSDRFSAERPKGSFSTLEIQRTEQGDSAMYLCASSSSSQGGSPLHFGNGTRLTVT.